This T cell receptor beta chain was sequenced during a study of response to subunit inactivated influenza vaccine. Remarks on this clonotype: The antigen remains undetermined.

TCRdb fed the RT-PCR reads into MiXCR, producing one record per CDR3 protein. The repertoire holds about 480,000 distinct CDR3 sequences, with 25% as singletons. Germline-derived CDR1 and CDR2 are MNHEY and SVGAGI. V was clipped by 2 bases and J by 1 base, with 9 bases between them. This CDR3 spans 16 amino acids. General study results and limits: The authors proposed limited new T cell recruitment per seasonal influenza vaccination.

The receptor's source is a man in his fifties or sixties who received an inactivated influenza vaccine. The chain is built from TRBV6-5 and TRBJ2-6; D not resolved. This specimen was CD4+ T cells sorted from PBMCs, taken approximately 5 days after vaccination. CDR3: CASSYLEGSGANVLTF. The CDR3 nucleotides read TGTGCCAGCAGTTACCTGGAAGGGTCTGGGGCCAACGTCCTGACTTTC.